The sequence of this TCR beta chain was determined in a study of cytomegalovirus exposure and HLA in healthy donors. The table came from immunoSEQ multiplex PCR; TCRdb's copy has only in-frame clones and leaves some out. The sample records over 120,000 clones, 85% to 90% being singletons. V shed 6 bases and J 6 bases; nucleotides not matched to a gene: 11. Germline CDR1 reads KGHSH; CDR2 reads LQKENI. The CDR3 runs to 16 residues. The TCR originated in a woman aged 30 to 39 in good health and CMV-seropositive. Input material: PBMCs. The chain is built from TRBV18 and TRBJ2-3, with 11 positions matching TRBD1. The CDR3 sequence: CASSRLGQGARDTQYF. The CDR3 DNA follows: TGTGCCAGCTCCCGACTTGGACAGGGGGCTAGGGATACGCAGTATTTT.